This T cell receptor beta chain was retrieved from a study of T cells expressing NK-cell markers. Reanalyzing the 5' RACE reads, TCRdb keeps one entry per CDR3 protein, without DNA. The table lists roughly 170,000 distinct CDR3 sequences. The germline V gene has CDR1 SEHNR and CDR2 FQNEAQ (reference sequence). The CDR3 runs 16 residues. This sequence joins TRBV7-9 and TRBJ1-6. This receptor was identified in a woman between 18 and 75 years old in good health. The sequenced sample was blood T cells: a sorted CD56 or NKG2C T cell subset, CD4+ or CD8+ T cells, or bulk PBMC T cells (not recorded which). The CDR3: CASTSWTADYNSPLHF.